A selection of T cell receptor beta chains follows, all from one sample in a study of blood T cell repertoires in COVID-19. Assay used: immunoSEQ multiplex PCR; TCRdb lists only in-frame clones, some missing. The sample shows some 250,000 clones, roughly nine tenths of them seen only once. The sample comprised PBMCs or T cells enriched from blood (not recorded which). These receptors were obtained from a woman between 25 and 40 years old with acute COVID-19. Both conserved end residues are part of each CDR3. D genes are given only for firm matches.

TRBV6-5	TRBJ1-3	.	TGTGCCAGCAGCACGGAGAGCTCTGGAAACACCATATATTTT	CASSTESSGNTIYF
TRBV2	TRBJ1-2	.	TGTGCCAGCAGTGAAGCCCGCCCGACCGGGGATGGCTACACCTTC	CASSEARPTGDGYTF
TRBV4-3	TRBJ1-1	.	TGCGCCAGCAGCCACACAGGTTCCACTGAAGCTTTCTTT	CASSHTGSTEAFF
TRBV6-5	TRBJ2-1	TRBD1	TGTGCCAGCAGCCACAGGGGGACCTACAATGAGCAGTTCTTC	CASSHRGTYNEQFF
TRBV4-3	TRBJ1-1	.	TGCGCCAGCAGCCAAGATTGGGCAGAAGAAGCTTTCTTT	CASSQDWAEEAFF
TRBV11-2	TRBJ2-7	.	TGTGCCAGCAGACGACTAGAGCGGGCTTACGAGCAGTACTTC	CASRRLERAYEQYF
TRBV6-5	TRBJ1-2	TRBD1	TGTGCCAGCAGACCGAACAGGGGCGGCTATGGCTACACCTTC	CASRPNRGGYGYTF
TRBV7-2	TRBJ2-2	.	TGTGCCAGCAGCTTGGCCAGATACACCGGGGAGCTGTTTTTT	CASSLARYTGELFF
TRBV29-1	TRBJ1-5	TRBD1	TGCAGCGTCGGGACAGGGGGCGCATGGGATAGCAATCAGCCCCAGCATTTT	CSVGTGGAWDSNQPQHF
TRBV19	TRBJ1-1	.	TGTGCCAGTAGTATACAGGGTATCATGAACACTGAAGCTTTCTTT	CASSIQGIMNTEAFF
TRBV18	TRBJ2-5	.	TGTGCCAGCTCACCAGCAGGCGGGGAGACCCAGTACTTC	CASSPAGGETQYF
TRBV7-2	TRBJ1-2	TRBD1	TGTGCCAGCAGCTTTACGGACAGGGCGAATGGCTACACCTTC	CASSFTDRANGYTF
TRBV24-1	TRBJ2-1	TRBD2	TGTGCCACCGGGGGGGATTCCTACAATGAGCAGTTCTTC	CATGGDSYNEQFF
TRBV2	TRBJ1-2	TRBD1	TGTGCCAGCAGTGAGGCACTGGGGACAGGGGGCAACTATGGCTACACCTTC	CASSEALGTGGNYGYTF
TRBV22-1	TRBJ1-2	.	TGTCCTGGGAGCGCACATGAGGAGGGCTATGGCTACACCTTC	CPGSAHEEGYGYTF
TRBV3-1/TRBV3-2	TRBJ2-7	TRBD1	TGTGCCAGCAGCCAAGGACAGGGGGCAAGAGAGCAGTACTTC	CASSQGQGAREQYF
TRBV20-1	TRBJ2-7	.	TGCAGTGCTAGTTACGGTTACGAGCAGTACTTC	CSASYGYEQYF
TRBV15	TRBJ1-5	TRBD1	TGTGCCACCAGCAGAACACCCGGGACAGAAAATCAGCCCCAGCATTTT	CATSRTPGTENQPQHF
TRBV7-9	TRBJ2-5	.	TGTGCCAGCAGCTTCTCAGGGCCAGAGACCCAGTACTTC	CASSFSGPETQYF
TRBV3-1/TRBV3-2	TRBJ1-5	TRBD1	TGTGCCAGCAGCCAAGATGTGACAGGGGGACAGCCCCAGCATTTT	CASSQDVTGGQPQHF